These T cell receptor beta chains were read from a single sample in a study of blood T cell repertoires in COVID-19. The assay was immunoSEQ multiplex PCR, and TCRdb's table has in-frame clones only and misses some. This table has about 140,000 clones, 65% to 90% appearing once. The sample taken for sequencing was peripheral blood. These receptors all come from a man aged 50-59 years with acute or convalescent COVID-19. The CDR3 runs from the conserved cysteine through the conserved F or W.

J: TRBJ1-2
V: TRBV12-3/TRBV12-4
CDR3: CASSPRDYGYTF

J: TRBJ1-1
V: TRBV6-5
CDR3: CASSIQGNTEAFF

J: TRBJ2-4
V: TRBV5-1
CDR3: CASSSLAGGQNIQYF

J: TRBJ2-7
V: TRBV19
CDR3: CASSLAGGNEQYF

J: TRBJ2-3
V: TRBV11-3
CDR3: CASSLDGGQGAGTQYF

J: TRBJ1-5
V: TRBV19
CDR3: CASSYRDFQPQHF

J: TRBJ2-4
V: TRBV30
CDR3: CAWSEVRLAKNIQYF

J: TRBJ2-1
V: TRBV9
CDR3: CASSVTGTSGTSEQFF

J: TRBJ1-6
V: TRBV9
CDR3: CASSVGGLYSPLHF

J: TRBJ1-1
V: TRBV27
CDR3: CASSLYRGLNTEAFF

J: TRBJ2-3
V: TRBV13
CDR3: CASSYTKTSSTDTQYF

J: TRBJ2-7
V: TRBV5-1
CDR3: CASSLDGSYEQYF

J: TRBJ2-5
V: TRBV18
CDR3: CASSPSSGGWETQYF

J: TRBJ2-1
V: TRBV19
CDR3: CASSGLATYNEQFF

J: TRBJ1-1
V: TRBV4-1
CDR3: CASSQVAGMNTEAFF

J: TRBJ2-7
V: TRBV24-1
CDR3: CATGQGPNYEQYF

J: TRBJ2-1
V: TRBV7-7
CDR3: CASSPSGSYNEQFF

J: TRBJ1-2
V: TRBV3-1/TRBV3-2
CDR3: CASTPTTGGGYGYTF

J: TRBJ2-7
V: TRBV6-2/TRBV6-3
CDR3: CASSYLGQGTPYEQYF

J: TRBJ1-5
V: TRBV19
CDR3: CASSPTEGWVNQPQHF

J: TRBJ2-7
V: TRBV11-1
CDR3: CASSRSLSREQYF

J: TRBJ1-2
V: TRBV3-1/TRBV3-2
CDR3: CASSQALTGGRGGYTF

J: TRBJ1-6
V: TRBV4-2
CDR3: CASSQTRQGANSPLHF

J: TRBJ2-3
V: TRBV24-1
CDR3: CATSDAGSETDTQYF

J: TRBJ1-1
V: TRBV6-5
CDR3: CASRASDRANTEAFF

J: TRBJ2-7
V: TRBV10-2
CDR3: CASSSGGFTYEQYF

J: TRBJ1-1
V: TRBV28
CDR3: CASSFGRGLAEAFF

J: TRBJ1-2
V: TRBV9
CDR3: CASSVVSYGYTF

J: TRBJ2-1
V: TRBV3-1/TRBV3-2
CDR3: CASSQVVPTSGSRGYNEQFF

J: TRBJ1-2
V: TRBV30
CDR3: CAWRKDRGIPNYGYTF

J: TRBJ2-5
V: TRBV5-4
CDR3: CASSFWGGETQYF

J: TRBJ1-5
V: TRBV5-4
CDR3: CASSVGRGQPQHF

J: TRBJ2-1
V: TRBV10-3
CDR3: CAISELTQGPEQFF

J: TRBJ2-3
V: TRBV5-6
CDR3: CASSLYTDTQYF

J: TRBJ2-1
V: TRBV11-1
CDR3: CASSLGDRGNEQFF

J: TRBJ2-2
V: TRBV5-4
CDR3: CASSLARQKTGELFF

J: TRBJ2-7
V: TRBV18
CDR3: CASSPPLQGYEQYF

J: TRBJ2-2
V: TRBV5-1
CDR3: CASSLGTSGITGELFF

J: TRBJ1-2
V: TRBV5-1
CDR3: CASSLDRYRGYTF

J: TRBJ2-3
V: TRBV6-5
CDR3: CASNPGQGIGDTQYF

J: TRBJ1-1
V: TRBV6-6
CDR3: CASSYGRGTEAFF

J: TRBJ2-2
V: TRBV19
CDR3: CASTTTGRAGELFF

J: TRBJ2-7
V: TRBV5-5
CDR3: CASSRGDERQYF